This T cell receptor (beta chain) was captured by sequencing in a study of cytomegalovirus exposure and HLA in healthy donors (dated by TCRdb to about 2017). In terms of the full investigation: An earlier analysis of 587 of the donors reported 250 to 350 Gb of sequence data and 117 million unique TCR beta sequences obtained from approximately 180 million T cells. Typing coverage varied by locus: roughly 629-630 donors for A, B, C, DRB1 and DQB1; more than 500 for DQA1; over 600 for DPA1; about 450 for DPB1. In a later genetic analysis, genome-wide SNP genotypes for about 55% of the roughly 670 donors were used, and that subset was treated as a discovery cohort. The study aimed to test whether signatures of past pathogen exposure could be identified by cataloging public T cell receptors. Among some 410 genotyped donors of the cohort, an average of about 220,000 unique TCR beta nucleotide sequences was sequenced per donor, of which roughly 17% were non-productive. About 300 gigabases of sequencing data and approximately 80 million unique TCR sequences were included in an early release covering about 620 HLA-typed donors. All discovery cohort repertoires had been generated using a single sequencing platform. In addition to the first cohort of around 670 subjects, a separate validation cohort of over 90 different subjects was used. Five DR-DQ haplotypes were handled as single units for association and clustering, since linkage in the cohort was strong. The later analysis used no new phenotypic data to find candidate immune exposures, relying instead on TCR beta sequences and their occurrence across donors. In a later analysis, previously published TCR beta repertoires from hundreds of donors were re-analyzed and high-resolution HLA genotyping was added so that TCR occurrence patterns could be studied. High-throughput TCR immunosequencing, statistical association of individual TCRs with disease status, and machine learning were combined to predict cytomegalovirus infection status. Both class I and class II loci were covered by HLA typing, at four-digit resolution. Using immunosequencing, the study profiled T cell repertoires from 640 or so subjects and related those repertoires to cytomegalovirus serostatus. Among the roughly 400 genotyped donors, approximately 77% belonged to the genetic ancestry cluster associated with self-reported Caucasian donors. An earlier analysis of fewer than 700 of the donors applied high-throughput TCR beta sequencing to assess whether each TCR beta V gene segment acted as functional or pseudogenic. Alongside the repertoire data, information on donor age, sex, ethnicity and CMV serostatus was compiled. Summary of the overall study and its limitations: Presence/absence analyses assumed roughly uniform sequencing depth across donors, an assumption that may not hold. Strong co-occurrence of HLA alleles, especially DR and DQ, made assigning TCR associations to individual alleles difficult. A cluster of highly shared sequence variants was judged likely to represent a technical artifact of the sequencing pipeline. In a later genetic analysis, a missense DCLRE1C variant was associated with V-gene and J-gene trimming of TCR beta chains, and the association was replicated in an independent cohort. In vitro tests confirmed that three of the cytomegalovirus-associated TCR beta chains recognize cytomegalovirus antigens. In a later analysis, 15,000 to 20,000 TCR beta sequences were associated with specific HLA alleles at a false discovery rate of 0.05. While some public TCRs were present in many individuals, most TCR sequences turned up only very rarely across donors. The classifier was reported to diagnose cytomegalovirus status with high specificity and sensitivity in both the original and validation cohorts. According to the authors, the approach could potentially be generalized to other disease states and immunological phenotypes. In a later genetic analysis, fewer N-insertions in productive TCRs were reported among donors in an Asian-associated ancestry cluster than the approximately 710-donor mean. According to a later analysis, parvovirus B19, influenza, CMV and Epstein-Barr virus appeared linked to several top co-occurrence clusters. The only immune exposure information available for the cohort was CMV serostatus. The study listed 150 to 200 TCR beta chains as associated with cytomegalovirus. In this cohort, only TCR beta chains were sequenced, and detectable features were limited by the absence of alpha or paired-chain data. In a later analysis, TCR association rates were found to vary across HLA loci, with the most associated TCRs seen for DRB1 alleles and the fewest for HLA-C alleles. A further reported finding was that TCR beta sequences accurately predicted the HLA-A and HLA-B alleles for most subjects in the first cohort. Broadly in line with IMGT annotations, most TCR beta V segments showed up in productive rearrangements about 87% or about 30% of the time in an earlier analysis of about 500 of the donors. Because HLA typing was missing for some donors at each locus, association tests included only the typed subset. About 17 rarely observed V segments, including chromosome 9 orphons, were excluded from the earlier analysis of just under 600 of the donors because counts were too low. Correlated functional status among segregating V segments might be attributable to linkage disequilibrium, but an unknown experimental factor could not be ruled out. A later analysis found that most CMV-associated TCR beta chains appeared HLA-restricted, with HLA associations seemingly driven largely by CMV exposure. In a later analysis, HLA-associated TCR beta chains showed more clonal expansion and lower generation probabilities than non-associated chains that were equally common. Some IMGT-functional V segments, including TRBV6-2 and TRBV6-3, could not be told apart with the 87-base-pair reads, so those segments were excluded.

The cohort consisted of 666 healthy bone marrow donors. At the time of sampling, every cohort member was nominally healthy, though immune exposures that went unrecorded were likely present. The donor tested CMV seropositive and was one of the 289 seropositive cohort members. Each donor provided a peripheral blood sample, and peripheral blood mononuclear cells were used for TCR beta sequencing. Genomic DNA extraction from the blood cell samples was performed with the Qiagen DNeasy Blood Extraction Kit. In regard to this clone: Its antigen remains undetermined. Within one base of it there is no much larger clone, and no base qualities were kept.

Library preparation used the immunoSEQ multiplex PCR assay. For the multiplex PCR, a mixture combining 60 forward primers for TCR Vbeta segments and 13 reverse primers for TCR Jbeta segments was used. The CDR3 region of rearranged TCR beta genes was amplified from genomic DNA by a multiplex PCR assay. On the Illumina HiSeq System, the amplified TCR beta libraries were sequenced as 87-base-pair reads. The authors' analysis ran thus. A later analysis counted around 72 million unique TCR beta chains across the 670 or so repertoires, and some 11 million of these chains were shared by at least two donors. To remove PCR and sequencing errors, raw reads were error-corrected and collapsed into unique sequences using a nearest-neighbor algorithm that merged closely related sequences. Alignment of CDR3 sequences to IMGT reference sequences was used to assign V, D and J gene segments. Each retained sequence needed at least a six-nucleotide match to both a V gene segment and a J gene segment. Rearrangements were called productive when the CDR3 lacked stop codons and stayed in frame with V and J; all others were non-productive. CDR3 was defined according to IMGT convention as the region running from the second conserved V-encoded cysteine to the conserved J-encoded phenylalanine. In an earlier analysis of around 600 of the donors, sequences lacking an unambiguous match to a single V gene segment were excluded. An earlier analysis of 500 to 700 of the donors classified V segments as functional when productive rearrangements were above 56.7% and as segregating when the standard deviation between donors was above 5%. A statistical classification framework was built for diagnosing cytomegalovirus status from the catalog of TCR beta chain sequences. In a later analysis, TCR nucleotide sequences were compared against IMGT/GENE-DB human TR gene sequences so that V and J genes could be assigned. A later analysis assigned CDR3 sequences and most-parsimonious VDJ recombination scenarios with the TCRdist pipeline. In a later analysis, each TCR beta chain was defined by its CDR3 amino acid sequence together with its V-gene family, and reads without a unique V-gene family were excluded. In a later analysis, several hundred highly shared, low-generation-probability nucleotide sequences were removed to address suspected cross-contamination and a sequencing artifact. In a later analysis, a clonal expansion index was calculated for each public chain from normalized within-repertoire ranks of inferred template counts. In a later analysis, generation probabilities were computed with a VDJ recombination model fitted to out-of-frame rearrangements, and the resulting probabilities were checked against IGoR. In a later analysis, TCR-TCR, TCR-HLA and TCR-CMV co-occurrence was scored with hypergeometric tests, and a repertoire-size bias correction was applied to TCR pairs. In a later analysis, false discovery rates were estimated by permuting HLA or CMV assignments 20 times. In a later analysis, co-occurring TCRs were grouped with DBSCAN, and TCRdist sequence similarity was added when clustering was performed within HLA-allele-positive subsets. Co-occurrence clustering excluded repertoires with fewer than 30,000 or more than 120,000 public chains, plus five with anomalous nucleotide sharing. Here the immuneACCESS table is served through TCRdb, limited to in-frame sequences with V and J called. Missing clones are a known gap in these copies; in checked studies unresolved V genes cover under half, and the rest lacks a known reason. That table supplies the V and J calls and clone size; D and trimming were determined from the DNA. The sample has about 190,000 clones on record, around four fifths of them singletons. The ten largest clonotypes hold over 2% of the sample.

The CDR3 spans 13 residues, from the cysteine through the phenylalanine. Only the CDR3 portion is preserved as DNA: 39 bases, with reading frame beginning at the first base. A distance of 7 bases separates the germline ends of V and J, which lose 2 bases and 5 bases respectively. Taken from the germline V gene, the CDR1 and CDR2 loops are MNHEY and SVGAGI. The sequence was collected from a woman in her forties or fifties in good health and CMV-seropositive. Here the chain combines TRBV6-5 and TRBJ2-1; no D gene can be assigned with confidence. The sample taken for sequencing was PBMCs. The DNA reads TGTGCCAGCAGTTACGACAAAAACAATGAGCAGTTCTTC. Protein translation: CASSYDKNNEQFF.